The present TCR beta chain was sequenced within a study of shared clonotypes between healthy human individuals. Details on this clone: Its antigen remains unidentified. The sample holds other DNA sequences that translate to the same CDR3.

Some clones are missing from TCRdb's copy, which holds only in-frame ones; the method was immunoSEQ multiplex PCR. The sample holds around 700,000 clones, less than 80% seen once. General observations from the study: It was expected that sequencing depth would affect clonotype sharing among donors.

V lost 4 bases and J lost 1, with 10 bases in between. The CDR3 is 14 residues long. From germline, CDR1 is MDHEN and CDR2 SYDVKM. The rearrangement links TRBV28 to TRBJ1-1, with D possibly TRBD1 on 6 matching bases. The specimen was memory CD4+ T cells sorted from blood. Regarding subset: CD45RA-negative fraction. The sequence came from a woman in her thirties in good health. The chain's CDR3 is CASSYPDRNTEAFF. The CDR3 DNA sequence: TGTGCCAGCAGTTACCCGGACAGGAACACTGAAGCTTTCTTT. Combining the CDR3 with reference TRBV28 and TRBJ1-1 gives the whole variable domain DVKVTQSSRYLVKRTGEKVFLECVQDMDHENMFWYRQDPGLGLRLIYFSYDVKMKEKGDIPEGYSVSREKKERFSLILESASTNQTSMYLCASSYPDRNTEAFFGQGTRLTVV.